The rows below give T cell receptor beta chains drawn from one sample of a study of OX40 agonist ivuxolimab in advanced cancers. Generated by immunoSEQ multiplex PCR, the TCRdb table keeps only in-frame clones and is missing some. The repertoire holds about 51,000 clones, with about nine tenths as singletons. The material sequenced was CD4+ or CD8+ T cells sorted from blood, taken in a trial of the OX40 agonist ivuxolimab. The receptor source for this set is an adult with an advanced solid tumor such as melanoma, head and neck, liver or kidney cancer. Both conserved end residues are part of each CDR3. A D gene is named only where the DNA matches it firmly. Clone size is shown for a subset of rows, as once, few, many or a class of expanded clone.

D: .; J: TRBJ2-1; size: once; V: TRBV18; CDR3: CASSPTLVGEQFF; DNA: TGTGCCAGCTCACCAACGTTAGTGGGTGAGCAGTTCTTC
D: TRBD1; J: TRBJ1-5; size: .; V: TRBV9; CDR3: CASSPGGKSQPQHF; DNA: TGTGCCAGCAGCCCAGGGGGCAAGAGTCAGCCCCAGCATTTT
D: TRBD1; J: TRBJ1-5; size: .; V: TRBV7-2; CDR3: CASSPDREGQPQHF; DNA: TGTGCCAGCAGCCCGGACAGGGAAGGTCAGCCCCAGCATTTT
D: .; J: TRBJ2-2; size: .; V: TRBV9; CDR3: CASSALSGGELFF; DNA: TGTGCCAGCAGCGCCCTGTCGGGAGGGGAGCTGTTTTTT
D: TRBD1; J: TRBJ1-4; size: .; V: TRBV5-4; CDR3: CASSPRTGTNEKLFF; DNA: TGTGCCAGCAGCCCGAGGACAGGAACTAATGAAAAACTGTTTTTT
D: TRBD2; J: TRBJ2-3; size: .; V: TRBV10-3; CDR3: CAIGTSGGRTDTQYF; DNA: TGTGCCATCGGAACTAGCGGGGGTCGCACAGATACGCAGTATTTT
D: TRBD2; J: TRBJ2-3; size: .; V: TRBV29-1; CDR3: CSVAGTSGRKADTQYF; DNA: TGCAGCGTGGCCGGGACTAGCGGGAGGAAAGCAGATACGCAGTATTTT
D: .; J: TRBJ1-4; size: .; V: TRBV2; CDR3: CASRPAGALNEKLFF; DNA: TGTGCCAGCAGGCCCGCAGGGGCATTAAATGAAAAACTGTTTTTT
D: .; J: TRBJ2-7; size: .; V: TRBV11-3; CDR3: CASSFDAGEQYF; DNA: TGTGCCAGCAGCTTTGACGCGGGTGAGCAGTACTTC
D: .; J: TRBJ2-1; size: .; V: TRBV4-2; CDR3: CASSQDLLSIAERFF; DNA: TGTGCCAGCAGCCAAGACTTGCTTTCGATAGCGGAGCGATTCTTC
D: TRBD2; J: TRBJ2-5; size: once; V: TRBV6-5; CDR3: CASSYSSASGVTQYF; DNA: TGTGCCAGCAGTTACTCGAGTGCTAGCGGGGTTACCCAGTACTTC
D: .; J: TRBJ1-4; size: .; V: TRBV4-2; CDR3: CASSLRGNEKLFF; DNA: TGTGCCAGCAGCTTGCGGGGAAATGAAAAACTGTTTTTT
D: .; J: TRBJ2-3; size: .; V: TRBV5-1; CDR3: CASSLAGDGRPTDTQYF; DNA: TGCGCCAGCAGCTTGGCCGGGGATGGGCGGCCCACAGATACGCAGTATTTT
D: .; J: TRBJ2-4; size: .; V: TRBV5-1; CDR3: CASSGGLAWGIQYF; DNA: TGCGCCAGCAGCGGGGGCCTCGCCTGGGGCATTCAGTACTTC
D: TRBD2; J: TRBJ2-7; size: .; V: TRBV6-1; CDR3: CTSSQLAGVSYEQYF; DNA: TGTACCAGCAGCCAACTAGCGGGAGTATCCTACGAGCAGTACTTC
D: TRBD1; J: TRBJ1-3; size: .; V: TRBV6-9; CDR3: CASSYIQGALGNTIYF; DNA: TGTGCCAGCAGTTATATACAGGGGGCGCTTGGAAACACCATATATTTT
D: .; J: TRBJ1-6; size: .; V: TRBV18; CDR3: CASSLKGNNSPLHF; DNA: TGTGCCAGCTCACTTAAGGGGAATAATTCACCCCTCCACTTT
D: .; J: TRBJ2-3; size: .; V: TRBV9; CDR3: CASSVEAKEDTQYF; DNA: TGTGCCAGCAGCGTAGAGGCGAAGGAAGATACGCAGTATTTT
D: .; J: TRBJ2-5; size: .; V: TRBV21-1; CDR3: CASSLLARRTQYF; DNA: TGTGCCAGCAGTTTACTAGCGCGCCGCACCCAGTACTTC
D: .; J: TRBJ1-1; size: .; V: TRBV15; CDR3: CATSRDRGFEAFF; DNA: TGTGCCACCAGCAGAGATAGGGGGTTTGAAGCTTTCTTT
D: TRBD1; J: TRBJ2-7; size: .; V: TRBV7-9; CDR3: CASSWGQDYEQYF; DNA: TGTGCCAGCAGCTGGGGACAGGACTACGAGCAGTACTTC
D: .; J: TRBJ1-2; size: few; V: TRBV5-1; CDR3: CASSFGLVEGYTF; DNA: TGCGCCAGCAGCTTTGGCTTAGTGGAGGGCTACACCTTC
D: .; J: TRBJ1-4; size: .; V: TRBV27; CDR3: CASSLWGIQEEKLFF; DNA: TGTGCCAGCAGTTTATGGGGGATTCAAGAGGAAAAACTGTTTTTT
D: .; J: TRBJ1-4; size: few; V: TRBV28; CDR3: CASSPGSRYSELFF; DNA: TGTGCCAGCAGTCCCGGGAGTCGTTACTCGGAACTGTTTTTT
D: .; J: TRBJ1-1; size: .; V: TRBV10-3; CDR3: CAISAGTSNTEAFF; DNA: TGTGCCATCAGTGCCGGGACATCGAACACTGAAGCTTTCTTT
D: .; J: TRBJ1-4; size: once; V: TRBV18; CDR3: CASSWDITTNEKLFF; DNA: TGTGCCAGCTCATGGGACATTACAACTAATGAAAAACTGTTTTTT
D: .; J: TRBJ1-2; size: .; V: TRBV6-5; CDR3: CASSGGDYGYTF; DNA: TGTGCCAGCTCTGGGGGTGACTATGGCTACACCTTC
D: TRBD2; J: TRBJ2-1; size: .; V: TRBV11-1; CDR3: CASSLYTSGGLYNEQFF; DNA: TGTGCCAGCAGCTTATACACTAGCGGGGGGCTCTACAATGAGCAGTTCTTC
D: .; J: TRBJ2-7; size: .; V: TRBV7-9; CDR3: CASSPGPVPWQYF; DNA: TGTGCCAGCAGCCCCGGTCCGGTCCCATGGCAGTACTTC
D: .; J: TRBJ2-5; size: .; V: TRBV5-1; CDR3: CASSLGGVQETQYF; DNA: TGCGCCAGCAGCTTGGGGGGAGTCCAAGAGACCCAGTACTTC
D: TRBD1; J: TRBJ1-6; size: .; V: TRBV18; CDR3: CASSHGQGGYDSPLHF; DNA: TGTGCCAGCTCACATGGACAGGGAGGGTATGATTCACCCCTCCACTTT
D: .; J: TRBJ1-1; size: .; V: TRBV6-1; CDR3: CASNRGGADTEAFF; DNA: TGTGCCAGTAACCGAGGGGGGGCGGACACTGAAGCTTTCTTT
D: .; J: TRBJ1-2; size: .; V: TRBV14; CDR3: CASSRDDPYGYTF; DNA: TGTGCCAGCAGTCGGGACGACCCCTATGGCTACACCTTC
D: .; J: TRBJ1-5; size: .; V: TRBV20-1; CDR3: CSATPDQPQHF; DNA: TGCAGTGCTACTCCGGATCAGCCCCAGCATTTT
D: TRBD1; J: TRBJ2-2; size: once; V: TRBV28; CDR3: CASSNPGGNTGELFF; DNA: TGTGCCAGCAGTAATCCAGGGGGCAACACCGGGGAGCTGTTTTTT
D: TRBD1; J: TRBJ2-3; size: .; V: TRBV7-9; CDR3: CASSPPRLVGQNTDTQYF; DNA: TGTGCCAGCAGCCCCCCCCGGTTAGTGGGACAGAACACAGATACGCAGTATTTT
D: .; J: TRBJ1-1; size: .; V: TRBV19; CDR3: CASSITAEAFF; DNA: TGTGCCAGTAGTATTACCGCTGAAGCTTTCTTT
D: TRBD2; J: TRBJ2-3; size: .; V: TRBV15; CDR3: CATSRDGRGTTDTQYF; DNA: TGTGCCACCAGCAGAGACGGTAGAGGGACTACGGATACGCAGTATTTT
D: TRBD2; J: TRBJ2-5; size: few; V: TRBV5-5; CDR3: CASSFWGGAGGETQYF; DNA: TGTGCCAGCAGCTTTTGGGGGGGAGCGGGAGGTGAGACCCAGTACTTC
D: TRBD2; J: TRBJ2-7; size: once; V: TRBV11-2; CDR3: CASRLAGIHEQYF; DNA: TGTGCCAGCCGACTAGCGGGCATCCACGAGCAGTACTTC
D: .; J: TRBJ1-6; size: .; V: TRBV19; CDR3: CASSSGGPINSPLHF; DNA: TGTGCCAGTAGTTCGGGGGGCCCTATTAATTCACCCCTCCACTTT
D: .; J: TRBJ2-3; size: .; V: TRBV27; CDR3: CASSLGSGSGDTQYF; DNA: TGTGCCAGCAGTTTAGGGTCAGGGTCAGGAGATACGCAGTATTTT
D: .; J: TRBJ1-1; size: few; V: TRBV28; CDR3: CASSPQVTLSAFF; DNA: TGTGCCAGCAGTCCCCAGGTGACGCTCTCCGCTTTCTTT
D: TRBD1; J: TRBJ1-5; size: .; V: TRBV10-3; CDR3: CAISDRGRDQPQHF; DNA: TGTGCCATCAGTGATAGGGGGCGTGATCAGCCCCAGCATTTT
D: .; J: TRBJ1-1; size: .; V: TRBV2; CDR3: CASSLQVFTEAFF; DNA: TGTGCCAGCAGTCTACAGGTCTTCACTGAAGCTTTCTTT
D: .; J: TRBJ2-7; size: .; V: TRBV2; CDR3: CASSATAYEQYF; DNA: TGTGCCAGCAGTGCGACAGCGTACGAGCAGTACTTC